This TCR beta chain emerged from a study of T cell clonotyping in hematopoietic cell transplantation (dated by TCRdb to about 2021). Regarding the complete study: Pretransplant samples from recipients were collected after cytoreduction. The study collected 130 or so blood samples from 35 to 40 consecutive transplant recipients and their related donors. Patient recruitment ran from late 2015 to early 2017, and follow-up continued until late 2020 or death. The full study reports these points: Recipient TCR diversity fell after transplant, with pathologically expanded clonotypes rising progressively from day 30 to day 180. Broader posttransplant TCR repertoire diversity was predicted by donor and pretransplant recipient Inverse Simpson Index values. Overlap with donor repertoires was found for only a small fraction of recipient repertoires, with over 95% found to appear de novo at the given depth. Sample size was limited, and cells were not sorted, so CD4 and CD8 repertoire contributions could not be separated.

As to this clone: No cognate antigen has been identified for it. Base qualities are not recorded, but no much larger clone differs from it by a single base.

With the immunoSEQ assay, which is a bias-controlled multiplex PCR relying on V- and J-specific primers, TCR beta CDR3 regions were amplified from genomic DNA. In a second PCR step, a proprietary barcode and Illumina adapter sequences were attached to the CDR3 amplicons. An Illumina MiSeq instrument was used to sequence the CDR3 libraries. In the original analysis: Export and quality control were done with immunoSEQ Analyzer 3.0, while downstream analyses used R Bioconductor and Immunarch. Only productive rearrangements in the normalized downsampled data set were used to calculate repertoire metrics. Pathologically expanded clonotypes were defined as those larger than 5 templates in the normalized cohort. Repertoire diversity was measured with the Inverse Simpson Index. The non-normalized data set was used for CMV-specificity analyses so that all clonotypes could be captured. The table comes from immuneACCESS by way of TCRdb, which keeps in-frame sequences with V and J called. Part of the clones is missing from these tables; in studies checked, under half for an unresolved V gene and the rest for unknown reasons. V and J calls and clone size follow that table, whereas D and trimming were derived from the DNA. The sample has roughly 80,000 clones on record, 96% of them singletons. The top ten clonotypes cover roughly 1.5% of the sample.

The label giving this sample's time point can be read as: recipient sample about 28 days before transplant, after cytoreduction. Recipient blood was collected about 28 days before transplant and at days 30, 100 and 180 after transplant. Nuclei Lysis Solution was used to extract genomic DNA from fresh or cryopreserved unfractionated peripheral blood mononuclear cells. The receptor comes from a woman between 50 and 59 years old with acute myeloid leukemia. Some clones in this sample may be carry-over from other donors' samples. Sample: peripheral blood mononuclear cells, taken before stem cell transplant.

The CDR3 loop reads CASSPDPRNTEAFF. At the DNA level, the sequence is TGCGCCAGCAGCCCCGACCCCAGAAACACTGAAGCTTTCTTT. This sequence uses TRBV4-1 and TRBJ1-1; no confident D gene assignment can be made. The CDR3 numbers 14 residues from cysteine through phenylalanine. CDR3 DNA only is kept here, 42 bases in frame from base 1. The germline V gene specifies MGHRA as CDR1 and YSYEKL as CDR2. The trim is 4 bases for V and 2 bases for J, with a gap of 11 bases between the germline ends.